The rows below give T cell receptor beta chains drawn from one sample of a study of Tregs in tolerant kidney transplant recipients. Using immunoSEQ multiplex PCR, the repertoire was profiled, and TCRdb retains in-frame clones only, with some absent. Counted here are just under 65,000 clones, around 98% occurring once; the ten biggest clones make up 0.3% to 0.4%. The source material was Tregs from blood, sampled before the transplant. The receptors come from a human donor who received a combined kidney and bone marrow transplant. Each CDR3 is given with its conserved first and last residue. A D gene is named only where the DNA matches it firmly. The size entry is marked missing in some rows and otherwise reads once, few, many or a size class.

j_gene: TRBJ1-1; d_gene: NA; v_gene: TRBV5-1; abundance: NA; CDR3aa: CASAVLGGGTEAFF; CDR3nt: TGCGCCAGTGCTGTGTTGGGAGGGGGGACTGAAGCTTTCTTT
j_gene: TRBJ1-1; d_gene: TRBD1; v_gene: TRBV7-8; abundance: NA; CDR3aa: CASSFTGEVGAFF; CDR3nt: TGTGCCAGCAGCTTTACAGGGGAGGTCGGAGCTTTCTTT
j_gene: TRBJ1-5; d_gene: TRBD1; v_gene: TRBV18; abundance: NA; CDR3aa: CASSPPGQGRNQPQHF; CDR3nt: TGTGCCAGCTCACCGCCGGGACAGGGTAGGAATCAGCCCCAGCATTTT
j_gene: TRBJ2-1; d_gene: NA; v_gene: TRBV7-2; abundance: NA; CDR3aa: CASSLGAGRGGEQFF; CDR3nt: TGTGCCAGCAGCTTAGGTGCTGGCAGGGGCGGTGAGCAGTTCTTC
j_gene: TRBJ1-2; d_gene: NA; v_gene: TRBV25-1; abundance: NA; CDR3aa: CARTFRGCNGYTF; CDR3nt: TGTGCCAGAACCTTCAGGGGATGTAATGGCTACACCTTC
j_gene: TRBJ1-2; d_gene: TRBD1; v_gene: TRBV27; abundance: NA; CDR3aa: CASSVNRGLNYGYTF; CDR3nt: TGTGCCAGCAGTGTCAACAGGGGGCTGAACTATGGCTACACCTTC
j_gene: TRBJ2-7; d_gene: NA; v_gene: TRBV6-6; abundance: NA; CDR3aa: CASSYLDEQYF; CDR3nt: TGTGCCAGCAGTTACTTAGACGAGCAGTACTTC
j_gene: TRBJ2-5; d_gene: TRBD1; v_gene: TRBV28; abundance: NA; CDR3aa: CASSLWQGAIETQYF; CDR3nt: TGTGCCAGCAGTTTGTGGCAGGGGGCGATTGAGACCCAGTACTTC
j_gene: TRBJ2-2; d_gene: TRBD1; v_gene: TRBV11-2; abundance: NA; CDR3aa: CASSLRGWTGMNTGELFF; CDR3nt: TGTGCCAGCAGCCTAAGGGGGTGGACAGGAATGAACACCGGGGAGCTGTTTTTT
j_gene: TRBJ2-7; d_gene: NA; v_gene: TRBV5-1; abundance: once; CDR3aa: CASSLDRPSYEQYF; CDR3nt: TGCGCCAGCAGCTTGGACAGGCCTTCCTACGAGCAGTACTTC
j_gene: TRBJ2-3; d_gene: TRBD2; v_gene: TRBV30; abundance: NA; CDR3aa: CAWRAGTSILQYF; CDR3nt: TGTGCCTGGAGAGCCGGGACTAGCATCCTGCAGTATTTT